The 19 T cell receptor beta chains below come from one sample, sequenced in a study of identical twins. MiXCR, applied by TCRdb to the 5' RACE reads, yields one record per CDR3 protein. The sample includes around 530,000 distinct CDR3 sequences, over 12% of them seen just once. The data were also submitted as part of a second study, on yellow fever vaccine responses in identical twins.

The source material was CD4+ T cells sorted from blood. Every receptor here comes from a woman aged 18-29 years in good health.

The chain is built from TRBV12-3 or TRBV12-4 and TRBJ2-7; D may be TRBD1 (5 bases). The CDR3 consists of 16 residues. The V end was cut by 7 bases, the J end by 6 bases, with 25 bases between. CDR3 in amino acids: CASTLSLGSGSSEQYF. The CDR3 DNA reads as TGTGCCAGCACCCTCTCGCTTGGGTCAGGGTCGAGCGAGCAGTACTTC.

This clonotype was seen more than once but under ten times. This chain uses TRBV28 with TRBJ2-7; a weak D match, TRBD2 (7 bases). Trimming stripped 2 bases from V and 10 bases from J, with 21 bases between. CDR1 MDHEN and CDR2 SYDVKM come from the germline V gene. This CDR3 region has 15 residues. The CDR3 nucleotides read TGTGCCAGCAGTTTAGGAGGGGGGGCGGTATCCCGTCAGTACGTC. Amino acid sequence: CASSLGGGAVSRQYV.

The genes are TRBV12-3 or TRBV12-4 and TRBJ2-1, with TRBD2 identical over 8 bases. The CDR3 totals 15 residues. With V trimmed by 8 bases and J by 5 bases, 11 bases remained unmatched. This chain's CDR3 is CASLRREVGDNEQFF. CDR3 DNA sequence: TGTGCCAGCCTTCGGCGGGAGGTCGGGGACAATGAGCAGTTCTTC.

This clonotype has only a few counts. DNA of the CDR3: TGTGCCAGCAGCCCACAGACAGGGTTGTTGTACGAGCAGTACTTC. Its protein is CASSPQTGLLYEQYF. The gene calls are TRBV7-8 and TRBJ2-7; 7 positions match TRBD1. With 5 bases clipped from V and 4 bases from J, the junction kept 11 bases outside the gene matches. The CDR3 extends over 15 amino acids. Germline lookup yields CDR1 SGHVS and CDR2 FQNEAQ.

J is TRBJ2-2 and V is TRBV29-1; no clear D. The V end lost 7 bases, the J end lost 0 bases, and 12 bases lay between the germline ends. This CDR3 has 14 residues. Germline V gene lookup returns CDR1 SQVTM and CDR2 ANQGSEA. The CDR3 DNA reads TGCAGCGGTAGGGCTAATACGAACACCGGGGAGCTGTTTTTT. Residues: CSGRANTNTGELFF.

The chain couples TRBV12-3 or TRBV12-4 to TRBJ1-2, with D maybe TRBD1 (5 bases). This CDR3 comprises 19 residues. Trimming left V 2 bases short and J 0 bases short, with 22 bases between. CDR3 region: CASSLIGPLKGRANYGYTF. CDR3 coding DNA: TGTGCCAGCAGTTTAATCGGGCCACTTAAGGGGCGTGCTAACTATGGCTACACCTTC.

The J gene is TRBJ2-1, the V gene TRBV4-1, with 15 bases matching TRBD2. The trim removed 5 bases at V and 2 bases at J, leaving 10 bases unmatched. Looked up from germline, CDR1 is MGHRA and CDR2 is YSYEKL. The CDR3 contains 19 residues. The CDR3 sequence is CASSFPGLAGGLTYNEQFF. CDR3 DNA: TGCGCCAGCAGCTTCCCGGGACTAGCGGGAGGATTAACCTACAATGAGCAGTTCTTC.

There are a few counts of this clonotype. The chain links TRBV14 to TRBJ1-2; D gene uncertain. The germline V gene encodes CDR1 SGHDN and CDR2 FVKESK. CDR3 length: 12 amino acids. V lost 0 bases and J 14 bases, leaving 13 bases between the germline ends. As DNA, the CDR3 is TGTGCCAGCAGCCAAGATGGGTACAGCCGTACCTTC. It specifies CASSQDGYSRTF. Full variable domain (outside the CDR3, taken from reference TRBV14 and TRBJ1-2): EAGVTQFPSHSVIEKGQTVTLRCDPISGHDNLYWYRRVMGKEIKFLLHFVKESKQDESGMPNNRFLAERTGGTYSTLKVQPAELEDSGVYFCASSQDGYSRTFGSGTRLTVV.

The chain links TRBV20-1 to TRBJ2-2; D unresolved. The germline V gene has CDR1 DFQATT and CDR2 SNEGSKA (reference sequence). There are 14 residues in the CDR3. The ends were cut back, 1 base at V and 0 bases at J, with 6 bases in the middle. In nucleotides, the CDR3 is TGCAGTGCTAGAGTACCCGCGAACACCGGGGAGCTGTTTTTT. It translates to CSARVPANTGELFF.

This chain joins TRBV27 and TRBJ2-1; 7 nucleotides align to TRBD1. The V and J ends lost 3 bases and 5 bases, in that order; junction bases with no gene match: 4. The CDR3 length is 14 residues. Germline assignment: CDR1 MNHEY and CDR2 SMNVEV (reference sequence). CDR3 loop: CASSFRDRDNEQFF. Written as DNA, the CDR3 is TGTGCCAGCAGTTTTCGTGACAGGGACAATGAGCAGTTCTTC.

The CDR3 spells CASSSPSGGTDTQYF. The CDR3 DNA sequence: TGTGCCAGCAGTTCCCCTTCGGGGGGGACAGATACGCAGTATTTT. The chain joins TRBV28 to TRBJ2-3; 8 positions match TRBD2. The J segment lost 3 bases and the V segment lost 4 bases, leaving 6 bases of the junction unmatched. The V gene's germline CDR1 is MDHEN and CDR2 SYDVKM. The CDR3 has 15 amino acids.

This clonotype was counted between two and nine times. This rearrangement joins TRBV5-1 to TRBJ2-1; no clear D. The length of the CDR3 is 13 residues. V lost 0 bases and J 4 bases, leaving 5 bases between the germline ends. CDR1 is SGHRS and CDR2 is YFSETQ in the germline V gene. The CDR3 DNA sequence: TGCGCCAGCAGCTTGGATGTGTACAATGAGCAGTTCTTC. Protein product: CASSLDVYNEQFF.

The genes are TRBV14 and TRBJ2-2; possibly TRBD1 for D (5 bases). The CDR3 consists of 18 residues. Germline CDR1 is SGHDN and CDR2 is FVKESK. Trimming stripped 0 bases from V and 0 bases from J, with 14 bases between. The CDR3 region has the DNA TGTGCCAGCAGCCAAGATTCGGCAGGGCGGCCGAACACCGGGGAGCTGTTTTTT. As protein: CASSQDSAGRPNTGELFF.

A few counts support this clonotype. The gene calls are TRBV24-1 and TRBJ2-1; D gene uncertain. Trimming removed 7 bases from V and 0 bases from J, with 6 bases in between. This CDR3 is built from 13 residues. Germline-derived CDR1 and CDR2 are KGHDR and SFDVKD. Here the CDR3 DNA reads TGTGCCACCAGGCAGAGCTCCTACAATGAGCAGTTCTTC. Its protein is CATRQSSYNEQFF.

The rearrangement uses TRBV3-1 and TRBJ2-5; 9 nucleotides agree with TRBD2. CDR1 LGHDT and CDR2 YNNKEL come from the germline V gene (reference sequence). J lost 4 bases, V lost 0 bases, and 6 bases had no gene match. The CDR3 has 16 amino acids. This chain's CDR3 is CASSQDFSGRTETQYF. The CDR3, as DNA: TGTGCCAGCAGCCAAGATTTCAGCGGGAGGACAGAGACCCAGTACTTC.

The J gene is TRBJ1-2, the V gene TRBV7-9; D call uncertain. Germline assignment: CDR1 SEHNR and CDR2 FQNEAQ (reference sequence). Trimming cost V 3 bases and J 4 bases, with 9 bases left between them. CDR3 length equals 13 residues. The CDR3 protein is CASSFQTLYGYTF. The CDR3 bases are TGTGCCAGCAGCTTTCAGACGCTCTATGGCTACACCTTC.

This clonotype has more than one count but fewer than ten. The CDR3 bases are TGTGCCAGCAGCTTAGCGGGGGGGATCACCGGGGAGCTGTTTTTT. It is translated as CASSLAGGITGELFF. This rearrangement joins TRBV7-2 to TRBJ2-2; 7 nucleotides align to TRBD2. The CDR3 is made up of 15 amino acids. J gave up 4 bases and V 0 bases, and 2 bases lay outside the gene matches. The V gene's germline CDR1 is SGHTA and CDR2 FQGNSA.

This clonotype occurred a few times. J is TRBJ2-1 and V is TRBV5-1; no clear D gene. The V gene lost 4 bases and the J gene lost 9 bases, with 8 bases spanning the gap. CDR1 is SGHRS and CDR2 is YFSETQ in the germline V gene. The CDR3 has 11 residues. DNA of the CDR3: TGCGCCAGCAGCGCATATAGTGAGCAGTTCTTC. Its protein is CASSAYSEQFF. Full variable domain (missing parts from reference TRBV5-1 and TRBJ2-1): KAGVTQTPRYLIKTRGQQVTLSCSPISGHRSVSWYQQTPGQGLQFLFEYFSETQRNKGNFPGRFSGRQFSNSRSEMNVSTLELGDSALYLCASSAYSEQFFGPGTRLTVL.

The V gene is TRBV12-3 or TRBV12-4, the J gene TRBJ2-6; no reliable D call. CDR3 length: 15 amino acids. V lost 8 bases and J lost 2, with 13 bases in between. CDR3 nucleotides: TGTGCCAGCCTCTACGGCACGGCTGGGGCCAACGTCCTGACTTTC. It yields the protein CASLYGTAGANVLTF.